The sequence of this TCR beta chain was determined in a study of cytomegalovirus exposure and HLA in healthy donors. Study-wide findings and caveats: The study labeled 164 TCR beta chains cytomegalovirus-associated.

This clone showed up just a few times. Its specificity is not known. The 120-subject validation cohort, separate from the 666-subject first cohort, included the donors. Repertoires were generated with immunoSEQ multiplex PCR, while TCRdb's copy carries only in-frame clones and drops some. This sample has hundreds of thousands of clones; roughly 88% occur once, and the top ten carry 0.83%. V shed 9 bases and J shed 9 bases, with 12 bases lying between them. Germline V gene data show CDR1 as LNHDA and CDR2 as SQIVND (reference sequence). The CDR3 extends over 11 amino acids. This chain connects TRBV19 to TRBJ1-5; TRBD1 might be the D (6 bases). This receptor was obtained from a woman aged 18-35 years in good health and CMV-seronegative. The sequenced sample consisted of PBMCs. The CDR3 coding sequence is TGTGCCAGCCAGGGGATATGGCCCCAGCATTTT. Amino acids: CASQGIWPQHF.